A single T cell receptor (beta chain) is shown here with its context. Antigen unknown. Bulk tumor genomic DNA, 450 to 750 ng per sample, was the template. Surgical sampling yielded several biopsies per primary tumor (spaced far apart). Patients underwent curative surgery for non-small cell lung cancer (untreated and newly diagnosed). The record originates from a study of immune heterogeneity within non-small cell lung tumors. Across the whole study: Squamous cell carcinomas accounted for a few of the tumors, non-squamous carcinomas for roughly 10, and 1 was not otherwise specified. Study results and limitations: There were identical dominant CDR3 beta clonotypes recurring across tumor sites within a patient, together with site-unique high-frequency clones. With an R of approximately 0.34, local T-cell clonality correlated moderately but significantly with local tumor mutational burden.

TCR beta CDR3 was amplified by multiplex PCR, first round nine to eleven cycles, 32 V and 13 J primers. Using its own MiXCR run on the multiplex PCR reads, TCRdb lists one record per CDR3 protein. Among around 16,000 distinct CDR3 sequences listed, roughly 30% were seen once. The germline V gene has CDR1 SNHLY and CDR2 FYNNEI. CDR3 size: 14 residues. V was clipped by 5 bases and J by 3 bases, with 10 bases between them. The chain uses TRBV2 and TRBJ1-4, with D maybe TRBD1 (5 bases). The sequencing sample was made of lung tumor tissue. The clonotype comes from a man aged 35 to 55 with non-small cell lung cancer. CDR3 in DNA: TGTGCCAGCAGTCAAGGGGTATCTAATGAAAAACTGTTTTTT. Amino acid sequence: CASSQGVSNEKLFF.